This TCR beta chain stems from a study of beta chain features in type 1 diabetes. The junction had 0 bases not matched to a gene; V was cut back by 8 bases and J by 2 bases. The germline gives CDR1 MGHDK, CDR2 SYGVNS. This CDR3 contains 12 residues. This clone was observed at least ten times. The antigen remains undetermined. Study findings and constraints: Healthy donors had naive, central memory and Treg TCRB repertoires that appeared less similar than those seen among patients. Across all four CD4+ subsets, people with type 1 diabetes showed modestly shorter TCRB CDR3s.

Expressed TCRB transcripts were sequenced because the isolated RNA had all been reverse transcribed beforehand. Measured with immunoSEQ multiplex PCR; TCRdb has only the in-frame clones, and not every one. The table has around 710,000 clones, around 11% seen once. This receptor was taken from a young man with type 1 diabetes. The sample comprised naive CD4+ T cells from blood. This chain uses TRBV25-1 with TRBJ2-5; 9 bases match TRBD2. In DNA form, the CDR3 reads TGTGCCAGCCTAGCGGGGCAAGAGACCCAGTACTTC. Its translation is CASLAGQETQYF.